The clone carrying this T cell receptor (beta chain) was seen only once. Its target is not known. When the RNA was reverse transcribed, random hexamers were used with an input of about 0.5 to 1 ug. Amplification of TCR beta CDR3 was carried out by immunoSEQ multiplex PCR, which covered 54 Vbeta and 13 Jbeta segments. One entry per CDR3 protein results from TCRdb running MiXCR on the immunoSEQ multiplex PCR reads. The data hold 95,000 or so distinct CDR3 sequences, with 85% to 95% observed a single time. The study sequenced TCR beta in blood CD8+ and CD4+ T cells. These data come from a study of CD8 T cells in Susac syndrome. Study results and limitations: TCR sequencing and HLA analysis covered a relatively small number of individuals.

This CDR3 spans 13 amino acids. Germline lookup yields CDR1 MNHEY and CDR2 SMNVEV (reference sequence). The junction had 10 bases not matched to a gene; V was cut back by 10 bases and J by 6 bases. The rearrangement links TRBV27 to TRBJ2-5; TRBD2 matches 8 bases. This receptor was identified in a human donor in good health. Sequenced: CD8+ T cells from PBMCs. CDR3 region: CATTGGASKTQYF. The CDR3, as DNA: TGTGCCACCACCGGGGGGGCCTCCAAGACCCAGTACTTC.